Below are 5 T cell receptor beta chains sequenced from a single sample in a study of CD4+ T cells in melanoma. The assay was immunoSEQ multiplex PCR, and TCRdb's table has in-frame clones only and misses some. This sample has approximately 9,900 clones, with about 66% found just once. Sequences were obtained from cells from a culture (not recorded whether cultured in vitro). The receptors shown here come from a human donor with melanoma.

The chain employs TRBV5-1 and TRBJ2-5; a weak D match, TRBD1 (7 bases). The length of the CDR3 is 14 residues. CDR1 and CDR2 (germline): SGHRS, YFSETQ. Between the trimmed V and J ends, which lost 6 bases and 1 base, there was a span of 13 bases. The CDR3 coding sequence is TGCGCCAGCAACAACCAGGGGGGCCAAGAGACCCAGTACTTC. Protein sequence: CASNNQGGQETQYF.

The V gene is TRBV28, the J gene TRBJ2-2; D is unclear. The CDR3 sequence is 17 residues long. Germline CDR1 MDHEN, CDR2 SYDVKM. V was pared by 3 bases and J by 1 base, with 15 bases between. CDR3 DNA sequence: TGTGCCAGCAGTTTTCTTTCTTGGAACGGGAACACCGGGGAGCTGTTTTTT. Translating it yields CASSFLSWNGNTGELFF.

This clone was seen a few times. The CDR3: CASSYGRVKGNIQYF. Written as DNA, the CDR3 is TGTGCCAGCAGTTACGGGCGGGTAAAGGGCAACATTCAGTACTTC. The chain carries TRBV6-5 and TRBJ2-4; D is perhaps TRBD2 (5 bases). CDR1 and CDR2 from the germline V gene are MNHEY and SVGAGI. There are 15 residues in the CDR3. Trimming shortened V by 2 bases and J by 7 bases, and 15 bases separated the two germline ends.

This clone was picked up one time. The V call is TRBV4-1, the J call TRBJ2-3, with 8 bases that match TRBD1. This CDR3 is 15 amino acids long. Germline V gene sequence: CDR1 MGHRA, CDR2 YSYEKL. V was clipped by 4 bases and J by 4 bases; unmatched bases: 7. The CDR3 region is CASSPRRTGSDTQYF. CDR3 DNA sequence: TGCGCCAGCAGCCCTCGAAGGACAGGGTCAGATACGCAGTATTTT.

The chain joins TRBV6-1 to TRBJ1-1; the D is unclear. CDR1 and CDR2 (germline): MNHNS, SASEGT. The CDR3 runs 15 residues. V shed 6 bases and J shed 3 bases, with 17 bases lying between them. The CDR3 nucleotides are TGTGCCAGCAGGAGGTCGAGGGCGAGCGACACTGAAGCTTTCTTT. It codes for CASRRSRASDTEAFF.